The rows below give T cell receptor beta chains drawn from one sample of a study of OX40 agonist ivuxolimab in advanced cancers. Sequencing used immunoSEQ multiplex PCR; TCRdb keeps in-frame clones, though not all of them. The table lists tens of thousands of clones, 70% to 90% of them singletons. The sequencing here drew on CD4+ or CD8+ T cells sorted from blood, taken in a trial of the OX40 agonist ivuxolimab. The receptors here all came from an adult with an advanced solid tumor such as melanoma, head and neck, liver or kidney cancer. Each CDR3 is given with its conserved first and last residue. D genes are given only for firm matches. Only part of the rows carry a size: once, few, many, or a class if the clone is expanded.

abundance: .; v_gene: TRBV18; d_gene: TRBD2; j_gene: TRBJ2-3; CDR3aa: CASSPPLAGGPPGTDTQYF; CDR3nt: TGTGCCAGCTCACCACCTCTAGCGGGGGGGCCCCCTGGCACAGATACGCAGTATTTT
abundance: .; v_gene: TRBV15; d_gene: .; j_gene: TRBJ1-5; CDR3aa: CATSRDLGQLRPQHF; CDR3nt: TGTGCCACCAGCAGAGATTTGGGACAACTTCGGCCCCAGCATTTT
abundance: .; v_gene: TRBV7-8; d_gene: TRBD1; j_gene: TRBJ1-5; CDR3aa: CASSLAGGLSNQPQHF; CDR3nt: TGTGCCAGCAGCTTAGCAGGGGGCCTTAGCAATCAGCCCCAGCATTTT
abundance: .; v_gene: TRBV7-9; d_gene: .; j_gene: TRBJ1-3; CDR3aa: CASSRTGDSGNTIYF; CDR3nt: TGTGCCAGCAGCCGTACGGGGGACTCTGGAAACACCATATATTTT
abundance: .; v_gene: TRBV5-1; d_gene: TRBD1; j_gene: TRBJ2-5; CDR3aa: CASRLTGTGLGETQYF; CDR3nt: TGCGCCAGCAGATTGACCGGGACAGGGTTGGGAGAGACCCAGTACTTC
abundance: .; v_gene: TRBV19; d_gene: .; j_gene: TRBJ1-2; CDR3aa: CASSISGQDRGYTF; CDR3nt: TGTGCCAGTAGTATATCAGGACAAGACCGTGGCTACACCTTC
abundance: .; v_gene: TRBV6-5; d_gene: .; j_gene: TRBJ1-5; CDR3aa: CASSYDGNQPQHF; CDR3nt: TGTGCCAGCAGCTACGACGGTAATCAGCCCCAGCATTTT
abundance: .; v_gene: TRBV18; d_gene: TRBD2; j_gene: TRBJ2-1; CDR3aa: CASSPNSRGDNEQFF; CDR3nt: TGTGCCAGCTCACCGAATTCGCGGGGGGACAATGAGCAGTTCTTC
abundance: .; v_gene: TRBV19; d_gene: .; j_gene: TRBJ2-2; CDR3aa: CASSIGQVNTGELFF; CDR3nt: TGTGCCAGTAGTATAGGACAGGTGAACACCGGGGAGCTGTTTTTT
abundance: .; v_gene: TRBV25-1; d_gene: TRBD1; j_gene: TRBJ1-6; CDR3aa: CASGQGARSPLHF; CDR3nt: TGTGCCAGCGGACAGGGGGCTCGATCACCCCTCCACTTT
abundance: once; v_gene: TRBV20-1; d_gene: .; j_gene: TRBJ2-5; CDR3aa: CSARVGGTQYF; CDR3nt: TGCAGTGCTAGAGTTGGTGGGACCCAGTACTTC
abundance: .; v_gene: TRBV29-1; d_gene: TRBD2; j_gene: TRBJ2-1; CDR3aa: CSAEPSGGAPNEQFF; CDR3nt: TGCAGCGCAGAACCTAGCGGGGGGGCCCCCAATGAGCAGTTCTTC
abundance: .; v_gene: TRBV29-1; d_gene: .; j_gene: TRBJ1-1; CDR3aa: CSVEGQGGTEAFF; CDR3nt: TGCAGCGTTGAGGGGCAGGGAGGCACTGAAGCTTTCTTT
abundance: .; v_gene: TRBV6-6; d_gene: TRBD2; j_gene: TRBJ2-7; CDR3aa: CASISGSLEQYF; CDR3nt: TGTGCCAGCATTAGCGGGAGTCTTGAGCAGTACTTC
abundance: once; v_gene: TRBV19; d_gene: .; j_gene: TRBJ2-1; CDR3aa: CASSAPWGAYNEQFF; CDR3nt: TGTGCCAGTAGTGCCCCCTGGGGGGCCTACAATGAGCAGTTCTTC
abundance: .; v_gene: TRBV18; d_gene: TRBD2; j_gene: TRBJ2-4; CDR3aa: CASSTAGGPLAKNIQYF; CDR3nt: TGTGCCAGCTCAACAGCGGGAGGACCCCTAGCCAAAAACATTCAGTACTTC
abundance: .; v_gene: TRBV4-3; d_gene: .; j_gene: TRBJ1-2; CDR3aa: CASSQDLGKSAGYTF; CDR3nt: TGCGCCAGCAGCCAAGATCTGGGGAAAAGCGCCGGCTACACCTTC
abundance: .; v_gene: TRBV5-1; d_gene: TRBD2; j_gene: TRBJ2-7; CDR3aa: CASSFQRESYEQYF; CDR3nt: TGCGCCAGCAGCTTTCAGCGGGAGTCCTACGAGCAGTACTTC
abundance: .; v_gene: TRBV23-1; d_gene: TRBD2; j_gene: TRBJ2-2; CDR3aa: CASSQSSGELYTGELFF; CDR3nt: TGCGCCAGCAGTCAGTCCAGCGGGGAGCTTTACACCGGGGAGCTGTTTTTT
abundance: .; v_gene: TRBV7-6; d_gene: TRBD1; j_gene: TRBJ1-4; CDR3aa: CASSVGTVGEKLFF; CDR3nt: TGTGCCAGCAGCGTAGGGACAGTGGGAGAAAAACTGTTTTTT